This TCR beta chain comes out of a study of technical replicates of blood from several donors (dated by TCRdb to 2016 to 2017). The library was prepared using the immunoSEQ multiplex PCR assay. TCRdb obtained this table from immuneACCESS and retained in-frame rearrangements with V and J assigned. These tables miss some clones; where compared with another copy, unresolved V genes account for less than half of the shortfall, and the remainder is unexplained. This sample holds more than 15,000 clones; just under 90% were observed only once. Around an eighth of the sample lies in the top ten. In this sample, this clone turned up once. It has no known antigen specificity. No base qualities exist here, and no much larger clone lies one base off it. V and J lose 3 bases and 7 bases, and a span of 15 bases separates them. Including the terminal cysteine and phenylalanine, the CDR3 comprises 14 residues. The only DNA kept is the CDR3, 42 bases in frame from the first base. The germline V gene specifies SNHLY as CDR1 and FYNNEI as CDR2.

The TCR was taken from a human donor in good health. The rearranged chain carries TRBV2 and TRBJ1-2; 5 matching bases give a weak D call of TRBD1. Sequences were obtained from PBMCs. The bases are TGTGCCAGCAGTGATTGGGTCGGGGGGAGTGGCTACACCTTC. The translation is CASSDWVGGSGYTF.